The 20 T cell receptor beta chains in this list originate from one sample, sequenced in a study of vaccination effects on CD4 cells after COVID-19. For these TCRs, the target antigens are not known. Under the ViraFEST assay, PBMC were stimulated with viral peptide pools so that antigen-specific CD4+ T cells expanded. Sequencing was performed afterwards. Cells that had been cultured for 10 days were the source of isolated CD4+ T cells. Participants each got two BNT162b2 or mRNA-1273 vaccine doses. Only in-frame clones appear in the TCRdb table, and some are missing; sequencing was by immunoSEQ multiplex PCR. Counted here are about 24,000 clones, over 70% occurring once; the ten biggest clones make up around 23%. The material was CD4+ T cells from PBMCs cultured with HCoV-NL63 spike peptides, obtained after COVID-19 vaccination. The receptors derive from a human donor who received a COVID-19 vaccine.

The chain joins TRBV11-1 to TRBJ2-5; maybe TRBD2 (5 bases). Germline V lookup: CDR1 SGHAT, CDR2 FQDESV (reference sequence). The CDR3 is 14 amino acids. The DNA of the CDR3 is TGTGCTACCCGCGGGCGTTCCTTTCAAGAGACCCAGTACTTC. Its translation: CATRGRSFQETQYF.

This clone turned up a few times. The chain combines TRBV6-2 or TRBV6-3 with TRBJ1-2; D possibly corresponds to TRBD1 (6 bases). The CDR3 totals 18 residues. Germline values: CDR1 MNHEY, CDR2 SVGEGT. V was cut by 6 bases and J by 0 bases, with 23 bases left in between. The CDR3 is CASSRFRDTSKANYGYTF. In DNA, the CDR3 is TGTGCCAGCAGCAGATTCCGGGACACGAGTAAAGCTAACTATGGCTACACCTTC.

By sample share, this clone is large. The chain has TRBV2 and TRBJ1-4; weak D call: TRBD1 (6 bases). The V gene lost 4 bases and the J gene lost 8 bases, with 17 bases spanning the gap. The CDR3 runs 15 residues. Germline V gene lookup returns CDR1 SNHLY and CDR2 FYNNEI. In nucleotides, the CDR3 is TGTGCCAGCAGTGTAAAGTCAGGGGAAGGAGAAAAACTGTTTTTT. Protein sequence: CASSVKSGEGEKLFF.

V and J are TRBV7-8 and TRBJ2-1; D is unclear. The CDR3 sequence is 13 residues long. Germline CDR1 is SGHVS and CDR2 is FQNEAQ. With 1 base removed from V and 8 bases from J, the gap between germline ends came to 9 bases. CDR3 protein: CASSLGGLYEQFF. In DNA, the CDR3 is TGTGCCAGCAGCTTAGGTGGCTTGTATGAGCAGTTCTTC. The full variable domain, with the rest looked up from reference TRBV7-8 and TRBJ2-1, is GAGVSQSPRYKVAKRGQDVALRCDPISGHVSLFWYQQALGQGPEFLTYFQNEAQLDKSGLPSDRFFAERPEGSVSTLKIQRTQQEDSAVYLCASSLGGLYEQFFGPGTRLTVL.

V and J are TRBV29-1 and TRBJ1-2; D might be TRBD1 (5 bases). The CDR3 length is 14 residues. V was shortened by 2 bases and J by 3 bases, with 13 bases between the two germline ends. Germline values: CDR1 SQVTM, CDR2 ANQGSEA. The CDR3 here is CSVETEGIDYGYTF. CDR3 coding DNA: TGCAGCGTTGAAACCGAGGGGATCGACTATGGCTACACCTTC.

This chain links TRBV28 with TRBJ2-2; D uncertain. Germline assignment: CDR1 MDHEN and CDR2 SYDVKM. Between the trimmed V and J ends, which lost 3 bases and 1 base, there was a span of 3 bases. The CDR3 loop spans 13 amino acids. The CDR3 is CASSFVNTGELFF. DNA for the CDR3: TGTGCCAGCAGTTTTGTGAACACCGGGGAGCTGTTTTTT.

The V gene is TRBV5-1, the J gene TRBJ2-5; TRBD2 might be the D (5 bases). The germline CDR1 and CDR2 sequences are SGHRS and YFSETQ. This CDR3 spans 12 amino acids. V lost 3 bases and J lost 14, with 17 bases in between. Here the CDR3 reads CASSSPGPGCYF. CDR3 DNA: TGCGCCAGCAGCTCCCCCGGACCGGGATGTTACTTC.

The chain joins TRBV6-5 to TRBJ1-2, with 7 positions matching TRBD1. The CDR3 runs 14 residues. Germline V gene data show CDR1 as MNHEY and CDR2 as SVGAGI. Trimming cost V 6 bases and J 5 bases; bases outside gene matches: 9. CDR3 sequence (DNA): TGTGCCAGCAGGGCCCTGGGACAGATTTATGGCTACACCTTC. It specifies CASRALGQIYGYTF.

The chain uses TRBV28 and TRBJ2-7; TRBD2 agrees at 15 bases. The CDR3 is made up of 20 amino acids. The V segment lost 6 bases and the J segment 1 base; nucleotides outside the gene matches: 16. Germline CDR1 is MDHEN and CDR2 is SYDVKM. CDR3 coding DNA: TGTGCCAGCAGGCCCAGGGGGAGGGGGACTAGCGGGAGGAAGTCCTACGAGCAGTACTTC. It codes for CASRPRGRGTSGRKSYEQYF.

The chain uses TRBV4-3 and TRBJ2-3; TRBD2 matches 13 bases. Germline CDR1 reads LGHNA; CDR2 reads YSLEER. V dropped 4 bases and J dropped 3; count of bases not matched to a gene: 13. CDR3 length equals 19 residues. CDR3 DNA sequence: TGCGCCAGCAGCCGCAGACTTCCGGGACTAGCGGGGCAAACAGATACGCAGTATTTT. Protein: CASSRRLPGLAGQTDTQYF.

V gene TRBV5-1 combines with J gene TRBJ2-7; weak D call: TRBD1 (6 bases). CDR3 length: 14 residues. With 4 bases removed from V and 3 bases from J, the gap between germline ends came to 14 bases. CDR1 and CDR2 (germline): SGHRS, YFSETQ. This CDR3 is CASSRDTANYEQYF. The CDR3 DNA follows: TGCGCCAGCAGCCGGGACACCGCAAACTACGAGCAGTACTTC. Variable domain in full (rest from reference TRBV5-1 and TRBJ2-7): KAGVTQTPRYLIKTRGQQVTLSCSPISGHRSVSWYQQTPGQGLQFLFEYFSETQRNKGNFPGRFSGRQFSNSRSEMNVSTLELGDSALYLCASSRDTANYEQYFGPGTRLTVT.

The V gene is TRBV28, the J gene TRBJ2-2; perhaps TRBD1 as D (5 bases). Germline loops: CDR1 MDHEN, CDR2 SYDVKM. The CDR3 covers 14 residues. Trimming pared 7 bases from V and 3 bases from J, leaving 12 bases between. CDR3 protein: CASKIIGDTGELFF. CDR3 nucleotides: TGTGCCAGCAAAATCATAGGGGACACCGGGGAGCTGTTTTTT. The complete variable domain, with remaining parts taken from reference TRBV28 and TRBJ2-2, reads DVKVTQSSRYLVKRTGEKVFLECVQDMDHENMFWYRQDPGLGLRLIYFSYDVKMKEKGDIPEGYSVSREKKERFSLILESASTNQTSMYLCASKIIGDTGELFFGEGSRLTVL.

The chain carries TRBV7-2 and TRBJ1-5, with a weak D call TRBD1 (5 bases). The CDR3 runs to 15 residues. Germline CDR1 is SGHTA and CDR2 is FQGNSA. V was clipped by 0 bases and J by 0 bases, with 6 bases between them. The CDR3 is CASSLAGDSNQPQHF. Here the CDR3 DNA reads TGTGCCAGCAGCTTAGCAGGGGATAGCAATCAGCCCCAGCATTTT.

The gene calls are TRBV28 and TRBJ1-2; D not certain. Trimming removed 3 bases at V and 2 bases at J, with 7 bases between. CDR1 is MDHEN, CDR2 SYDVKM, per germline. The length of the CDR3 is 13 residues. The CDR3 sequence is CASSFQGNYGYTF. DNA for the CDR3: TGTGCCAGCAGTTTCCAAGGGAACTATGGCTACACCTTC.

DNA of the CDR3: TGTGCCAGCAGTCGCAGGGGGGGACCCATGAACACTGAAGCTTTCTTT. Amino acids: CASSRRGGPMNTEAFF. This chain links TRBV2 with TRBJ1-1; TRBD1 matches 7 bases. V lost 5 bases and J lost 0; bases outside the gene matches: 9. The CDR3 spans 16 residues. Germline assignment: CDR1 SNHLY and CDR2 FYNNEI.

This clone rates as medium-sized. The CDR3 sequence is CASSLSPGPYEQYF. The CDR3 nucleotides are TGTGCCAGCAGTCTCTCTCCCGGCCCCTACGAGCAGTACTTC. V gene TRBV28 combines with J gene TRBJ2-7, with no clear D. Germline V gives CDR1 MDHEN, CDR2 SYDVKM. The CDR3 loop spans 14 amino acids. Trimming cost V 5 bases and J 2 bases, with 13 bases left between them.

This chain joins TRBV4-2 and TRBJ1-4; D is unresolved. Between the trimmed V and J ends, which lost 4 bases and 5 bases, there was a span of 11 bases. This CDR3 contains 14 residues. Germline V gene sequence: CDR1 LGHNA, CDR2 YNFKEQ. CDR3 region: CASSLGLSNEKLFF. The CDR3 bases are TGTGCCAGCAGCCTCGGACTTTCAAATGAAAAACTGTTTTTT.

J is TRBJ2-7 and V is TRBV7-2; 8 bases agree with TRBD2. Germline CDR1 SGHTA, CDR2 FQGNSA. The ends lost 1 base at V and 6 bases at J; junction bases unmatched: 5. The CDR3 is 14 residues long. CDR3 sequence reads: CASSLVQRGFEQYF. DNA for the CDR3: TGTGCCAGCAGCTTAGTCCAGCGGGGGTTCGAGCAGTACTTC.

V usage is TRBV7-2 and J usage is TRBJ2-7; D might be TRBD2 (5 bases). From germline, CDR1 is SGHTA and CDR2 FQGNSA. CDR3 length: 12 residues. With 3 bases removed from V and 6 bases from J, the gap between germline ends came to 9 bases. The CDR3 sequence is CASSLAGGEQYF. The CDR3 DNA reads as TGTGCCAGCAGCTTGGCGGGCGGCGAGCAGTACTTC.

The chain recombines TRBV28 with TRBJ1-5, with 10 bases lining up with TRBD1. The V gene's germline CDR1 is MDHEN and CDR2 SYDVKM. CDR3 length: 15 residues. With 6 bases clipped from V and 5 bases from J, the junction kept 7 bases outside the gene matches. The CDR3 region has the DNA TGTGCCAGCAGCCCGACAGGGGGCTTGCATCAGCCCCAGCATTTT. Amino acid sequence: CASSPTGGLHQPQHF.